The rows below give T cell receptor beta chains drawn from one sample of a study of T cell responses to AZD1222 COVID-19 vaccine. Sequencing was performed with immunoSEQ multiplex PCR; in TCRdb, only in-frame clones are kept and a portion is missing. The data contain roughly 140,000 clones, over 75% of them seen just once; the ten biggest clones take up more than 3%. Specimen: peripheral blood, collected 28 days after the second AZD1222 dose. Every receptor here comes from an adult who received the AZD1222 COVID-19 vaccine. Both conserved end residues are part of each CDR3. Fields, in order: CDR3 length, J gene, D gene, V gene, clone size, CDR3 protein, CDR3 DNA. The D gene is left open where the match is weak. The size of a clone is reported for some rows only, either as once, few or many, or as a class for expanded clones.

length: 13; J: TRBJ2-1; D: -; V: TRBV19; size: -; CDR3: CASSFGLGDEQFF; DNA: TGTGCCAGTAGTTTTGGGCTTGGGGATGAGCAGTTCTTC
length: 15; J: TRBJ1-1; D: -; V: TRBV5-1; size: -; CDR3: CASSLAVQGNTEAFF; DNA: TGCGCCAGCAGCTTGGCTGTACAGGGCAATACTGAAGCTTTCTTT
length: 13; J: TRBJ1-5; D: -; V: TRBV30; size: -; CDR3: CAWSQVSNQPQHF; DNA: TGTGCCTGGAGTCAGGTTAGCAATCAGCCCCAGCATTTT
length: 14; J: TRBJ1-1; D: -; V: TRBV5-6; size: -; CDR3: CASSFPTGWTEAFF; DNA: TGTGCCAGCAGCTTCCCGACAGGTTGGACTGAAGCTTTCTTT
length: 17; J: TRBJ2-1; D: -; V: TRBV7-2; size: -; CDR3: CASSTRSGTGFRYEQFF; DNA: TGTGCCAGCAGCACCCGCAGCGGGACAGGTTTTAGGTATGAGCAGTTCTTC
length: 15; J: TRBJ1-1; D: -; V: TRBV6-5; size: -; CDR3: CASKSKFLVGTEAFF; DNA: TGTGCCAGCAAATCTAAGTTTCTAGTTGGCACTGAAGCTTTCTTT
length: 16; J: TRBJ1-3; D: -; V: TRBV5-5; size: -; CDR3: CASSLLDIFSGNTIYF; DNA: TGTGCCAGCAGCCTACTGGACATATTCTCTGGAAACACCATATATTTT
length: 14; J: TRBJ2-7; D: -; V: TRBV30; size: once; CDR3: CAPSRGWGFGEQYF; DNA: TGTGCCCCGTCGAGGGGTTGGGGGTTCGGAGAGCAGTACTTC
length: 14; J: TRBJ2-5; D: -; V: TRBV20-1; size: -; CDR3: CSASVLGVEETQYF; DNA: TGCAGTGCTAGTGTGTTAGGAGTCGAAGAGACCCAGTACTTC
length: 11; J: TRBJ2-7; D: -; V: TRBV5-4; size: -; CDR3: CASSLDYEQYF; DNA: TGTGCCAGCAGCTTGGACTACGAGCAGTACTTC
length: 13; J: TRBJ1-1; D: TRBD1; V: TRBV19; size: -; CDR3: CASSGQGAAEAFF; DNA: TGTGCCAGTAGCGGACAGGGTGCGGCTGAAGCTTTCTTT
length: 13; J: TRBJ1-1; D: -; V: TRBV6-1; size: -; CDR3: CASSEGVTIEAFF; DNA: TGTGCCAGCAGTGAGGGGGTGACCATTGAAGCTTTCTTT
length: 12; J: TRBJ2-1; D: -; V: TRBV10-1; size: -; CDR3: CASSSAGNEQFF; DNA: TGCGCCAGCAGTTCGGCGGGAAATGAGCAGTTCTTC
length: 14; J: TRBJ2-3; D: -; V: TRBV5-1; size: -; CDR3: CASSLSGLTDTQYF; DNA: TGCGCCAGCAGCTTGTCGGGGCTTACAGATACGCAGTATTTT
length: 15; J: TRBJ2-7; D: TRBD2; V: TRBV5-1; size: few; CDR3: CASSFIAGGRDEQYF; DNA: TGCGCCAGCAGCTTTATAGCGGGAGGGAGAGACGAGCAGTACTTC
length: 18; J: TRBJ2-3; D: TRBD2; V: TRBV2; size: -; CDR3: CASSLSSSRTSGSDTQYF; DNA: TGTGCCAGCAGTCTATCCAGTTCGCGGACTAGCGGGTCAGATACGCAGTATTTT
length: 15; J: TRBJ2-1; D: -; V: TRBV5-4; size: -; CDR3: CASSLRLVPYNEQFF; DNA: TGTGCCAGCAGCTTGAGACTAGTCCCTTACAATGAGCAGTTCTTC
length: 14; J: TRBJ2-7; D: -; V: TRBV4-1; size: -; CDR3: CASSQDPRAKEQYF; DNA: TGCGCCAGCAGCCAAGATCCCAGGGCGAAAGAGCAGTACTTC
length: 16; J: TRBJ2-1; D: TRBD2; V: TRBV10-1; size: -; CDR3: CASTPPPGGAYNEQFF; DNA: TGCGCCAGCACCCCTCCTCCGGGAGGAGCCTACAATGAGCAGTTCTTC
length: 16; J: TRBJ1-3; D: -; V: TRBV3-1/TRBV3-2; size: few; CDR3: CASSQRTPFSGNTIYF; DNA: TGTGCCAGCAGCCAACGGACCCCCTTCTCTGGAAACACCATATATTTT
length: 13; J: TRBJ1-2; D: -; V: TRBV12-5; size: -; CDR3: CASGLLSGDGYTF; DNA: TGTGCTAGTGGTTTGTTGAGTGGGGATGGCTACACCTTC
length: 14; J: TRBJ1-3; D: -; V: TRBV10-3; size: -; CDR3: CAISERTTGNTIYF; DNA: TGTGCCATCAGTGAGAGGACGACTGGAAACACCATATATTTT
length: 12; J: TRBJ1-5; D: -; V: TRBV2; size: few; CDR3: CASSPQDQPQHF; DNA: TGTGCCAGCAGTCCGCAGGATCAGCCCCAGCATTTT
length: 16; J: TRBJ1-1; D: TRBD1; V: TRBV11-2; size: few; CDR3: CASSQLGGSVNTEAFF; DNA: TGTGCCAGCTCACAGTTAGGGGGCAGTGTGAACACTGAAGCTTTCTTT
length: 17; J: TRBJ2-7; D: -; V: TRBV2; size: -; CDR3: CASGGEAAAMGTYEQYF; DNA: TGTGCCAGCGGGGGCGAAGCCGCGGCTATGGGAACCTACGAGCAGTACTTC
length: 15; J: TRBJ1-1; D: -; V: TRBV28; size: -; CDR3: CASSYDSGRNTEAFF; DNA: TGTGCCAGCAGTTACGACTCCGGGCGGAACACTGAAGCTTTCTTT
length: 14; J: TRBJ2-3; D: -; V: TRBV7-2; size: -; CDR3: CASSLALGGDTQYF; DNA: TGTGCCAGCAGCTTAGCGCTAGGGGGAGATACGCAGTATTTT
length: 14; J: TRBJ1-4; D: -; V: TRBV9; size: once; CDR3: CASSSTGMGEKLFF; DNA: TGTGCCAGCAGCTCAACAGGGATGGGGGAAAAACTGTTTTTT